The entry below gives a single TCR beta chain sequence along with its context. What it recognizes is unknown. This sample stems from a study of cytomegalovirus exposure and HLA in healthy donors. Overall study findings and caveats: Usually a TCR sequence was rare, but some public TCRs were found in many donors. Among TCR beta chains of equal frequency, HLA-associated ones were more clonally expanded in a later analysis.

PCR amplification relied on 60 Vbeta primers (plus 13 Jbeta primers). Sequencing was performed with immunoSEQ multiplex PCR; in TCRdb, only in-frame clones are kept and a portion is missing. This table holds some 160,000 clones, 65% to 80% found once. The clonotype originates from a woman in her twenties or thirties in good health and CMV-seronegative. The material sequenced was PBMCs.

The chain's CDR3 is CASSYSLESSYEQYF. The CDR3, as DNA: TGTGCCAGCAGTTACTCCCTAGAAAGCTCCTACGAGCAGTACTTC. The V call is TRBV6-6, the J call TRBJ2-7; D uncertain. This CDR3 comprises 15 residues. In germline, CDR1 is MNHNY, CDR2 SVGAGI (reference sequence). V was cut by 0 bases and J by 0 bases, with 9 bases left in between.